What follows is one T cell receptor beta chain and its context. This clone is a singleton in its sample. No antigen is known for it. Within one base of it there is no much larger clone, and no base qualities were kept. The intended sense of this specimen's treatment or condition label: about 20 received Ad26.COV2.S at low or high dose, single or two shots; several received placebo; per-sample allocation not given. For vaccine and placebo recipients, the sequenced repertoires came from samples collected on day 63 after the first injection. Between 29 July and 7 August 2020, Cohort 1b enrolled around 24 adults aged 18-55 years at one site in Boston, USA. Ad26.COV2.S was a replication-incompetent adenovirus type 26 vector that expressed a prefusion-stabilized SARS-CoV-2 spike protein derived from the original Wuhan strain. The immunoSEQ Assay was used to sequence TCRbeta CDR3 regions. After extraction, genomic DNA underwent amplification by bias-controlled multiplex PCR, followed by high-throughput sequencing. The original pipeline was this. To quantify the absolute abundance of each unique TCRbeta CDR3 region, sequences were collapsed and filtered. T cell fraction was estimated by normalizing TCRbeta template counts to usable DNA, which was measured by amplifying reference genes present in all nucleated cells. Repertoire TCRs were annotated as SARS-CoV-2-specific by exact matching of V gene, CDR3 amino acid sequence and J gene to a known reactive TCR set. The reference SARS-CoV-2 TCR set was obtained from MIRA and was filtered for enrichment in COVID-19-positive ImmuneCODE repertoires, whereby public or cross-reactive TCRs were removed. Using the MIRA antigens, annotated TCRs were further analysed by specific ORF or by position within an ORF. Breadth was defined as the number of annotated unique rearrangements divided by the total number of unique productive rearrangements, and depth was defined as the summed frequency of the annotated unique rearrangements. Group comparisons of TCR breadth used two-sided Wilcoxon rank-sum tests. Not all clones reach the TCRdb copy of this immuneACCESS table, which keeps in-frame sequences only. Checked studies attribute under half of the gap to unresolved V genes and leave the rest unexplained. V, J and clone size are taken as reported in that table, and D and trimming were inferred from the DNA itself. This sample gives roughly 270,000 clones in total; more than 75% of them show up just once. About 3.1% of the sample belongs to the ten largest clones.

This sample is part of a study of Ad26.COV2.S vaccination and SARS-CoV-2 variants (dated by TCRdb to the early 2020s). A note on the overall study: Donors in the vaccine arm were drawn from COV1001, a multicentre, randomized, double-blind, placebo-controlled phase I-IIa trial testing Ad26.COV2.S in healthy adults. Trial participants were randomized into five groups of five: low-dose or high-dose Ad26.COV2.S given once or twice, or placebo on both occasions. The TCR-sequenced set comprised around 30 samples: around 20 Ad26.COV2.S vaccine recipients, 5 placebo recipients and 8 SARS-CoV-2 convalescent individuals. TCRbeta repertoire sequencing served as the tool for gauging how specific and how broad the SARS-CoV-2-reactive T cell receptors were following Ad26.COV2.S vaccination. Investigators remained blinded to trial group allocation during experiments and outcome assessment. Ad26.COV2.S was administered intramuscularly at 5 x 10^10 or 1 x 10^11 viral particles, either as a single shot or as two shots given 56 days apart. Beyond this particular receptor, the publication reports: After vaccination, spike-specific CD8+ and CD4+ T cell responses were reported to show substantial breadth. Spike-specific TCR breadth was higher in Ad26.COV2.S recipients than in placebo recipients (P = 0.0014). The study was not powered for comparison of responses between vaccine doses or regimens. According to the authors, total T cell responses may have been underestimated by the TCR breadth and depth analyses. Non-spike TCR breadth was comparable between vaccine and placebo recipients, consistent with the vaccine containing only spike.

The specimen comprised peripheral blood, sampled in a trial of Ad26.COV2.S vaccine versus placebo. The source of this sequence is a person between 18 and 65 years old who received the Ad26.COV2.S COVID-19 vaccine or a placebo.

In nucleotide form, the sequence is TGCGCCAGCAGCCCATCCGGACAGGGGGTACCTGGCTACACCTTC. This sequence encodes CASSPSGQGVPGYTF. The chain employs TRBV4-1 and TRBJ1-2; 10 bases in the middle match TRBD1. Trimmed from V: 4 bases; trimmed from J: 7 bases; junction bases lacking a gene match: 9. Looking up the germline V gene yields CDR1 MGHRA and CDR2 YSYEKL. The CDR3 runs 15 amino acids, cysteine and phenylalanine included. The kept DNA is CDR3 alone, 45 bases in frame from the first base.